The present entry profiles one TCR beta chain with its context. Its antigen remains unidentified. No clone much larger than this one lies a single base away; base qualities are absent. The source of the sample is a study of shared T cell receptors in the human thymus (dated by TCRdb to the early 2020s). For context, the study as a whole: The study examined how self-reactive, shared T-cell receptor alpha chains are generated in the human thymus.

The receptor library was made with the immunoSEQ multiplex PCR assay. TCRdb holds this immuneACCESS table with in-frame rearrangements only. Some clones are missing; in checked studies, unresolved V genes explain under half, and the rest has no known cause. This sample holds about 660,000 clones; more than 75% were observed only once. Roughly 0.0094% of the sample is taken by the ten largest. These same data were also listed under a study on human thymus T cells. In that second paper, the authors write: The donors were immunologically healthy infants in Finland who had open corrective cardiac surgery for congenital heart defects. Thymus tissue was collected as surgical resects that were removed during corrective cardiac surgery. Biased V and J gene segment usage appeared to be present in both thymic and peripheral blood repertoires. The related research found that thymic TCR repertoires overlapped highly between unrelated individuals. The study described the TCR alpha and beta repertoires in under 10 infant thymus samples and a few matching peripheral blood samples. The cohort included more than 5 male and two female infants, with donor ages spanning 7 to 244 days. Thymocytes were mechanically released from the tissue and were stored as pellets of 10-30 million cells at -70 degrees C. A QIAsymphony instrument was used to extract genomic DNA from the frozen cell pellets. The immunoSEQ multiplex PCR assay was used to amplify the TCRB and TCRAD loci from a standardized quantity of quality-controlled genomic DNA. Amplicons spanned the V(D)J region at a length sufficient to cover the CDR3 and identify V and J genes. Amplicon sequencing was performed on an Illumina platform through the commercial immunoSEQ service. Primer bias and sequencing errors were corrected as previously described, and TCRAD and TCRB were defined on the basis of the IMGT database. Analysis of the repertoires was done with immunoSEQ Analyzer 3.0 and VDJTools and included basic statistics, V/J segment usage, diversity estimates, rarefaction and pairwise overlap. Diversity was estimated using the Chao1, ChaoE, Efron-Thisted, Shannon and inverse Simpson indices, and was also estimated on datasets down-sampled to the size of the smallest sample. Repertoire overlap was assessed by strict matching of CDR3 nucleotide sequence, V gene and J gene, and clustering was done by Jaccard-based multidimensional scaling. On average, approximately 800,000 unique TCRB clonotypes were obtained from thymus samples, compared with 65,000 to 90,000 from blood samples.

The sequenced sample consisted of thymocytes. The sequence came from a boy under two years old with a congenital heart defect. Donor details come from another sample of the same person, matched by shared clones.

The CDR3 loop reads CASSLDWGLSGFLEQYF. The DNA reads as follows: TGTGCCAGCAGCTTAGATTGGGGGCTATCGGGGTTCCTGGAGCAGTACTTC. The chain is assembled from TRBV11-2 and TRBJ2-7, and the D gene may be TRBD1, 6 bases matching. V loses 0 bases, J loses 7 bases, and the germline ends lie 22 bases apart. From the germline V gene, CDR1 is SGHAT and CDR2 is FQNNGV. The CDR3 runs 17 residues from the cysteine to the phenylalanine. Only the CDR3 DNA is retained, 51 bases long and in frame from the first base.